This T cell receptor beta chain is drawn from a study of vaccination and CD4 T cells after COVID-19 (dated by TCRdb to 2022 to 2024). Regarding the research as a whole: Convalescent patients had a positive SARS-CoV-2 result on nasal swab PCR, and of these patients, several had mild disease and one had severe disease. The convalescent cohort included six males and four females, with two Hispanic individuals, seven Caucasians, two Asians and one multiracial person. Post-vaccine blood samples were taken a median of 72 days after the second vaccine dose, with a range of 14 to 241 days. Post-COVID blood samples were collected from convalescent patients a median of around 100 days after diagnosis, with a range of roughly 35 to 170 days. Control cultures used a CEFX viral epitope pool as positive control, an HIV-1 Nef peptide pool as negative control, or no peptide. In around 9 COVID-19 convalescent patients and a handful of infection-naive healthy vaccine recipients, researchers compared the spike-specific CD4+ TCR repertoire from before mRNA vaccination with the repertoire from after. Participants received two doses of either the Pfizer-BioNTech BNT162b2 vaccine (n=8) or the Moderna mRNA-1273 vaccine (n=2). For stimulating the cultures, overlapping spike peptide pools were used, derived from SARS-CoV-2 as well as from the common cold coronaviruses HCoV-NL63, HCoV-OC43 and HCoV-229E.

At the junction V is shortened by 0 bases and J by 7 bases; bases outside the gene matches: 2. CDR1 is given as MNHNS and CDR2 as SASEGT, both from the germline V gene. There are 14 amino acids in the CDR3, from cysteine to phenylalanine inclusive. Of the read, only the CDR3 DNA is kept; its 42 bases are in frame from base 1. Regarding this clonotype: Its cognate antigen has yet to be identified. No quality values exist for individual bases; no much larger clone is one base distant.

General study outcomes and caveats: Of the vaccine-specific clones in convalescent patients, 304 of 307, or nearly all, reacted only to SARS-CoV-2 spike and did not cross-react with common cold coronaviruses. Among convalescent patients, a median roughly 90% of the SARS-CoV-2-reactive clones seen after vaccination appeared only after vaccination, which suggests priming specific to the vaccine. The number of convalescent patients in the study was relatively small, and the study did not examine early timepoints following natural infection. The median count of SARS-CoV-2-reactive clonotypes went up from around 21 after infection to 30 to 40 after vaccination, although the change was not significant.

The method behind the library was PCR. TCR sequencing of DNA from cultured CD4+ T cells used the Oncomine TCR Beta short-read assay at the Johns Hopkins FTIC core. The QIAamp micro DNA kit was used to extract genomic DNA from the cultured CD4+ T cells. Oncomine TCR Beta libraries from cultured CD4+ T cells were pooled using unique dual indexes and sequenced on an Illumina iSeq 100. In the original analysis: Non-productive sequences were removed, and CDR3s not starting with C, not ending with F or W, or shorter than 7 amino acids were discarded. The MANAFEST web application identified antigen-specific clonotypes by comparing peptide-stimulated wells against reference wells and other culture wells. An FDR below 0.05, an odds ratio above 5, and a productive frequency above 0.1% in at least two of three replicate wells were required for clones to be considered positive. Clonotypes that were significantly expanded in both SARS-CoV-2 spike wells and at least one common cold coronavirus spike condition were defined as cross-reactive. CDR3 homology was assessed with Levenshtein distances (stringdist) and unrooted phylogenetic trees (ape) in R version 3.6.1. TCRdb applied fastp at Q25 and MiXCR to the public reads, then kept only in-frame beta chains. Each entry is one CDR3 protein sequence, shown with its most common DNA and genes. It is TCRdb's table, rather than the study itself, that gives the V and J calls and clone size. The sample data list over 9,000 distinct CDR3 sequences, and 60% to 70% of these were observed just once. Around 40% of the sample is in the top ten clones.

Explained via the paper, the treatment or condition label denotes: roughly ten-day PBMC culture with coronavirus spike peptide pools or control peptides (ViraFEST assay). The ViraFEST assay, used in the study, expanded antigen-specific T cells with peptide pools and then identified the expanded clonotypes through TCR sequencing. Positive SARS-CoV-2 PCR tests in the convalescent patients dated from March to December 2020, before Alpha, Beta and Delta variants emerged in the United States. Each well held 2 million to 2.5 million PBMCs cultured with roughly 10 ug/ml peptide pools in IMDM containing 5% human AB serum and 7.5 to 10 IU/ml IL-2. Half of the culture medium was replaced with fresh IL-2-containing medium on days 3 and 7. CD4+ T cells were isolated after roughly eleven days of culture through negative selection using the EasySep CD4+ T cell isolation kit. Ficoll-Paque Plus gradient centrifugation was used to isolate PBMCs from whole blood, and the isolated PBMCs were then either used fresh or cryopreserved at -140C. Triplicate wells were generally used for each culture condition.

The chain couples TRBV6-1 to TRBJ2-2, with TRBD2 identical over 7 junction bases. The sequencing sample was made of CD4+ T cells from blood, cultured in vitro. This clonotype was sampled from a human donor who had recovered from COVID-19. At the DNA level, the sequence is TGTGCCAGCAGTGAAGCATGGACTAGCGGGGAGCTGTTTTTT. Its protein product is CASSEAWTSGELFF.